These 4 T cell receptor beta chains came from one sample sequenced in a study of cytomegalovirus exposure and HLA in healthy donors. PCR used 60 Vbeta primers and 13 Jbeta primers. The data were produced by immunoSEQ multiplex PCR, yet TCRdb's version contains in-frame clones alone and is incomplete. The profile covers under 200,000 clones, with roughly 12% appearing a single time and less than 8.5% taken by the ten largest. The sequencing input was PBMCs. The source of these receptors is a man in his forties or fifties in good health and CMV-seropositive.

The table lists this clone with a few counts. The rearrangement joins TRBV6-1 to TRBJ2-3; 7 nucleotides line up with TRBD1. The CDR3 length is 15 residues. V lost 6 bases to trimming and J lost 6 bases; unmatched junction nucleotides: 12. Germline-derived CDR1 and CDR2 are MNHNS and SASEGT. In DNA form, the CDR3 reads TGTGCCAGCAGGATTTCGACAGGGATGGGGGATACGCAGTATTTT. Protein product: CASRISTGMGDTQYF.

In DNA, the CDR3 is TGTGCCTGGAGTGTATCTCGGGAGATTGGAAACACCATATATTTT. This encodes CAWSVSREIGNTIYF. The chain uses TRBV30 and TRBJ1-3; D not resolved. The CDR3 loop spans 15 amino acids. Looked up from germline, CDR1 is GTSNPN and CDR2 is SVGIG (reference sequence). V was pared by 0 bases and J by 3 bases, with 12 bases between.

This clone came up a few times. The CDR3 reads CASSETGGTDTQYF. The CDR3 DNA follows: TGTGCCAGCAGTGAAACAGGGGGCACAGATACGCAGTATTTT. This chain connects TRBV2 to TRBJ2-3; 7 bases match TRBD1. The CDR3 sequence is 14 residues long. CDR1 and CDR2 from the germline V gene are SNHLY and FYNNEI. The V and J ends lost 2 bases and 1 base, in that order; junction bases with no gene match: 0.

This clone was counted between two and nine times. DNA of the CDR3: TGTGCCAGCACTGTCATAGGGCAGGGTGGCACAGATACGCAGTATTTT. Translated: CASTVIGQGGTDTQYF. The J gene is TRBJ2-3, the V gene TRBV7-9, with D possibly TRBD1 on 5 matching bases. From germline, CDR1 is SEHNR and CDR2 FQNEAQ (reference sequence). Trimming shortened V by 7 bases and J by 1 base, and 18 bases separated the two germline ends. The CDR3 spans 16 residues.